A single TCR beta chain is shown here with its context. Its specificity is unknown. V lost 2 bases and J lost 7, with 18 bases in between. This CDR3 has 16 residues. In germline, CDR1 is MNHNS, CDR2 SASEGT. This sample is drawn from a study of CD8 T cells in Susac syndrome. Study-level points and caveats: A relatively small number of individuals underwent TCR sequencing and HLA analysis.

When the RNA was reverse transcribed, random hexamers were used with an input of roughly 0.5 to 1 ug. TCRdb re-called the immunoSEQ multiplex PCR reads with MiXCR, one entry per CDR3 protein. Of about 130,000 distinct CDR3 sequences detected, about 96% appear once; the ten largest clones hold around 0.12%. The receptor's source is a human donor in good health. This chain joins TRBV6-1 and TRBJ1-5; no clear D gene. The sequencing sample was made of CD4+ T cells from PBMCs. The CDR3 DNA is TGTGCCAGCAGTGAAAGAAAGGGCGCCCTGGGGCAGCCCCAGCATTTT. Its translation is CASSERKGALGQPQHF.